These 17 T cell receptor beta chains came from one sample sequenced in a study of T cells after yellow fever vaccination. A single record per CDR3 protein comes from TCRdb applying MiXCR to the 5' RACE reads. Counted here are 400,000 to 450,000 distinct CDR3 sequences, 18% occurring once; the ten biggest clones make up roughly a sixth. The starting material was PBMCs, obtained before the yellow fever booster vaccination. The receptors were sampled from a man younger than 35 who received the YFV17D yellow fever vaccine.

This clonotype appeared a few times. This chain joins TRBV12-3 or TRBV12-4 and TRBJ1-1, with D tentatively TRBD1 (6 bases). V was cut by 4 bases and J by 5 bases, with 17 bases left in between. This CDR3 contains 15 residues. The CDR3 nucleotides read TGTGCCAGCAGTTCCGATCCAGGGGCGGCTACTGAAGCTTTCTTT. This sequence encodes CASSSDPGAATEAFF.

This chain connects TRBV20-1 to TRBJ2-3; TRBD1 aligns across 8 bases. This CDR3 comprises 13 residues. Looked up from germline, CDR1 is DFQATT and CDR2 is SNEGSKA (reference sequence). The chain's CDR3 is CRRPGGLVDTQYF. The CDR3 bases are TGCAGAAGACCAGGGGGCCTTGTAGATACGCAGTATTTT.

The chain links TRBV9 to TRBJ2-3; 12 nucleotides align to TRBD2. The CDR3 spans 17 residues. V lost 0 bases, J lost 3 bases, and 5 bases stayed unmatched. CDR1 and CDR2 (germline): SGDLS, YYNGEE. CDR3 nucleotides: TGTGCCAGCAGCGTAGCTCGACTAGCGGGGGTTACAGATACGCAGTATTTT. Amino acid sequence: CASSVARLAGVTDTQYF.

The chain recombines TRBV6-5 with TRBJ2-3, with 7 bases fitting TRBD2. The CDR3 contains 16 residues. Germline V gives CDR1 MNHEY, CDR2 SVGAGI. With V trimmed by 5 bases and J by 4 bases, 12 bases remained unmatched. CDR3 bases: TGTGCCAGCAGTCCGAGACTAGCCGGGGGGTCAGATACGCAGTATTTT. Its translation is CASSPRLAGGSDTQYF.

V gene TRBV6-6 combines with J gene TRBJ1-2; perhaps TRBD1 as D (5 bases). The CDR3 length is 10 residues. Germline V CDR1 and CDR2: MNHNY, SVGAGI (reference sequence). V lost 4 bases, J lost 12 bases, and 9 bases lay in between. Here the CDR3 reads CASSSGGHTF. The CDR3 bases are TGTGCCAGCAGTTCCGGGGGTCACACCTTC.

This clonotype appeared many times. This chain joins TRBV4-2 and TRBJ2-1; no clear D. V dropped 2 bases and J dropped 8 bases, with 13 bases sitting between them. Germline values: CDR1 LGHNA, CDR2 YNFKEQ. This CDR3 has 14 amino acids. The CDR3 spells CASSQWGFSDEQFF. In DNA form, the CDR3 reads TGTGCCAGCAGCCAATGGGGTTTCAGTGATGAGCAGTTCTTC.

The chain has TRBV5-4 and TRBJ1-1, with D perhaps TRBD1 (6 bases). CDR3 length: 15 residues. V lost 0 bases to trimming and J lost 6 bases, with 15 bases between them. Germline CDR1 SGHNT, CDR2 YYREEE (reference sequence). CDR3 sequence reads: CASSLGAQGKAEAFF. The DNA for the CDR3 is TGTGCCAGCAGCTTGGGGGCACAGGGTAAAGCTGAAGCTTTCTTT. Full variable domain (missing parts from reference TRBV5-4 and TRBJ1-1): ETGVTQSPTHLIKTRGQQVTLRCSSQSGHNTVSWYQQALGQGPQFIFQYYREEENGRGNFPPRFSGLQFPNYSSELNVNALELDDSALYLCASSLGAQGKAEAFFGQGTRLTVV.

This clonotype was recorded a few times. The chain uses TRBV7-3 and TRBJ1-3, with TRBD1 as a possible D gene (6 bases). CDR1 SGHTA and CDR2 FQGTGA come from the germline V gene. The CDR3 length is 15 residues. The germline V and J ends were trimmed by 5 bases and 2 bases, with 13 bases remaining between them. CDR3 in amino acids: CASSPHGGPGNTIYF. For the CDR3, the DNA is TGTGCCAGCAGCCCGCATGGGGGGCCTGGAAACACCATATATTTT.

This clonotype is medium-sized within its sample. The rearrangement uses TRBV7-2 and TRBJ2-3, with 7 bases identical to TRBD1. Trimming cost V 5 bases and J 2 bases; bases outside gene matches: 4. Germline CDR1 SGHTA, CDR2 FQGNSA. This CDR3 has 14 amino acids. The CDR3 nucleotides read TGTGCCAGCAGCCCGGACAGGAACACAGATACGCAGTATTTT. Residues: CASSPDRNTDTQYF. Combining the CDR3 with reference TRBV7-2 and TRBJ2-3 gives the whole variable domain GAGVSQSPSNKVTEKGKDVELRCDPISGHTALYWYRQSLGQGLEFLIYFQGNSAPDKSGLPSDRFSAERTGGSVSTLTIQRTQQEDSAVYLCASSPDRNTDTQYFGPGTRLTVL.

The gene calls are TRBV4-2 and TRBJ2-1; 7 bases are a match to TRBD2. V trimming: 0 bases; J trimming: 2 bases; junction bases outside the gene matches: 4. Germline CDR1 is LGHNA and CDR2 is YNFKEQ. The CDR3 consists of 16 residues. DNA of the CDR3: TGTGCCAGCAGCCAAGACCCCAGCGGGGCCTACAATGAGCAGTTCTTC. It codes for CASSQDPSGAYNEQFF.

The J gene is TRBJ1-1, the V gene TRBV7-2; D is unresolved. The V and J ends lost 5 bases and 8 bases respectively, with 12 bases between them. CDR3 size: 12 residues. The germline V gene has CDR1 SGHTA and CDR2 FQGNSA. The CDR3 loop is CASSPRAQEAFF. As DNA, the CDR3 is TGTGCCAGCAGCCCCCGGGCACAGGAAGCTTTCTTT. Looking up the rest from reference TRBV7-2 and TRBJ1-1 gives the full variable domain: GAGVSQSPSNKVTEKGKDVELRCDPISGHTALYWYRQSLGQGLEFLIYFQGNSAPDKSGLPSDRFSAERTGGSVSTLTIQRTQQEDSAVYLCASSPRAQEAFFGQGTRLTVV.

The chain carries TRBV4-3 and TRBJ1-5; possible D gene TRBD1, 5 bases. This CDR3 is 16 amino acids long. V shed 0 bases and J shed 1 base, with 10 bases lying between them. CDR1 and CDR2 from the germline V gene are LGHNA and YSLEER. CDR3 sequence (DNA): TGCGCCAGCAGCCAAGATTGGGGGATCAGCAATCAGCCCCAGCATTTT. Protein sequence: CASSQDWGISNQPQHF.

In its sample, this clonotype was seen a few times. The rearrangement joins TRBV12-3 or TRBV12-4 to TRBJ2-2, with TRBD2 identical over 7 bases. J was trimmed by 0 bases and V by 1 base; bases with no gene match: 2. The CDR3 has 16 amino acids. CDR3 DNA: TGTGCCAGCAGTTTAGGCGGGGGAGCGAACACCGGGGAGCTGTTTTTT. This codes for CASSLGGGANTGELFF.

This clonotype was seen a few times. This chain uses TRBV20-1 with TRBJ2-7; possible D gene TRBD1, 6 bases. V dropped 6 bases and J dropped 3 bases, with 15 bases sitting between them. CDR1 is DFQATT and CDR2 is SNEGSKA in the germline V gene (reference sequence). The CDR3 covers 13 residues. CDR3 bases: TGCAGTGCAACGGACAGCCAGTACTACGAGCAGTACTTC. Protein product: CSATDSQYYEQYF.

This clonotype was detected a few times. The V gene is TRBV10-3, the J gene TRBJ1-1; D perhaps matches TRBD1 (6 bases). V dropped 6 bases and J dropped 0 bases, with 11 bases sitting between them. This CDR3 has 14 residues. The germline V gene has CDR1 ENHRY and CDR2 SYGVKD. CDR3 sequence: CAISAQGLNTEAFF. As DNA, the CDR3 is TGTGCCATCAGCGCACAGGGCCTGAACACTGAAGCTTTCTTT.

This clonotype was counted between two and nine times. This chain links TRBV7-8 with TRBJ2-1, with TRBD2 as a possible D gene (6 bases). Germline V gives CDR1 SGHVS, CDR2 FQNEAQ. V was cut by 4 bases and J by 4 bases, with 14 bases left in between. This CDR3 spans 15 amino acids. The CDR3 here is CASSSHGGSYNEQFF. The DNA of the CDR3 is TGTGCCAGCAGCTCCCATGGGGGGTCATACAATGAGCAGTTCTTC. Based on the CDR3 plus reference TRBV7-8 and TRBJ2-1, the full variable domain is GAGVSQSPRYKVAKRGQDVALRCDPISGHVSLFWYQQALGQGPEFLTYFQNEAQLDKSGLPSDRFFAERPEGSVSTLKIQRTQQEDSAVYLCASSSHGGSYNEQFFGPGTRLTVL.

The chain combines TRBV6-1 with TRBJ1-2; 7 nucleotides match TRBD1. CDR1 and CDR2 (germline): MNHNS, SASEGT. The CDR3 covers 14 residues. With 5 bases clipped from V and 7 bases from J, the junction kept 10 bases outside the gene matches. In nucleotides, the CDR3 is TGTGCCAGCAGTCAATGGACAGGTCTTATTGGCTACACCTTC. Protein: CASSQWTGLIGYTF.